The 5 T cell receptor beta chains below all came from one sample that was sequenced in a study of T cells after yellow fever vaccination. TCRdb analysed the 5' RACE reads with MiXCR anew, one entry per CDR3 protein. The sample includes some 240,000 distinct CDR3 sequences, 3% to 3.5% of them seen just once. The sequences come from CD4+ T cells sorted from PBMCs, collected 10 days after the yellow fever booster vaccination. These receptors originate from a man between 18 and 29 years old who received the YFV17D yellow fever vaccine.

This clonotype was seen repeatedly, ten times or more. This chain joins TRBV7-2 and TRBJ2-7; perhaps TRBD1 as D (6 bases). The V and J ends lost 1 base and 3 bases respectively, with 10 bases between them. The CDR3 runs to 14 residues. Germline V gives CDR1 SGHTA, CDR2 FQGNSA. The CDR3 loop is CASSLDPGDYEQYF. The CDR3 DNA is TGTGCCAGCAGCTTAGACCCAGGGGACTACGAGCAGTACTTC.

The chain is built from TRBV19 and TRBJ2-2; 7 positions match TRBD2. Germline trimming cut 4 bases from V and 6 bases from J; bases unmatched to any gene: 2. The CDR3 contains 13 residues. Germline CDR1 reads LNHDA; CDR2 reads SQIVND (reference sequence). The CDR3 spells CASSRGLSGELFF. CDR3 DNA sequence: TGTGCCAGTAGTAGGGGACTATCCGGGGAGCTGTTTTTT. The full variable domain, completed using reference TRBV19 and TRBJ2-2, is DGGITQSPKYLFRKEGQNVTLSCEQNLNHDAMYWYRQDPGQGLRLIYYSQIVNDFQKGDIAEGYSVSREKKESFPLTVTSAQKNPTAFYLCASSRGLSGELFFGEGSRLTVL.

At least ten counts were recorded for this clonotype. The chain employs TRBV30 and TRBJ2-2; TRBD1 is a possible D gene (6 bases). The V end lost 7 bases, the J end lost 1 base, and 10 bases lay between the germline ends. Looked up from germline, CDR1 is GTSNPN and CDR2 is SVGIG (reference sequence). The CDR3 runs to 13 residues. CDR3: CASPTGNTGELFF. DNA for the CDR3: TGTGCCTCCCCGACAGGGAACACCGGGGAGCTGTTTTTT.

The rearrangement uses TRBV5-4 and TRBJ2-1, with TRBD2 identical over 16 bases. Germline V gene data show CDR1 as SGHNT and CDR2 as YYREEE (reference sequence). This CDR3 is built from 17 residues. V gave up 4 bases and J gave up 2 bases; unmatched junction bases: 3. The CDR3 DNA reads TGTGCCAGCAGCCCTGGGACTAGCGGGGGGGCCTACAATGAGCAGTTCTTC. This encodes CASSPGTSGGAYNEQFF.

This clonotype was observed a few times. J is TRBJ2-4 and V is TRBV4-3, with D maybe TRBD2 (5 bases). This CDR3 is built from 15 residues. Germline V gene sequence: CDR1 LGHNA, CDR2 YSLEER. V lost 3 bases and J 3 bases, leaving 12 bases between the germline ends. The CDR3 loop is CASSQGGYDKNIQYF. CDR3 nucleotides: TGCGCCAGCAGCCAGGGCGGGTACGACAAAAACATTCAGTACTTC.